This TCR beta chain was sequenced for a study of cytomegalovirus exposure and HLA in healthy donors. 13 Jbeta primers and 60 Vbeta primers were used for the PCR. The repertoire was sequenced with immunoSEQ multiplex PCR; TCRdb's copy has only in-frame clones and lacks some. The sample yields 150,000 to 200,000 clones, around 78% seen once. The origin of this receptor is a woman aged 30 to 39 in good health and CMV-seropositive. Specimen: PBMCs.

The DNA for the CDR3 is TGTGCCAGCAGTCGAGACCAGGTTGACACTGAAGCTTTCTTT. This translates into CASSRDQVDTEAFF. The chain joins TRBV6-6 to TRBJ1-1; D unclear. The CDR3 runs 14 residues. Trimming cost V 5 bases and J 3 bases, with 13 bases left between them. Germline-derived CDR1 and CDR2 are MNHNY and SVGAGI (reference sequence).